This T cell receptor (beta chain) was found in a study of identifying expanded T cells in peripheral blood. General study findings and limits: Variance in clone template counts between approximately 2-week samples significantly increased with total template count across all healthy donors. Technical replicates showed around 1.2 changed clones; approximately two weeks 15 to 20; four weeks 19.

Sequencing was performed with immunoSEQ multiplex PCR; in TCRdb, only in-frame clones are kept and a portion is missing. The sample lists more than 90,000 clones, around nine tenths occurring once. The V and J ends lost 2 bases and 1 base respectively, with 10 bases between them. The germline gives CDR1 SGHAT, CDR2 FQNNGV. The CDR3 contains 15 residues. This clone occurred a few times. Its cognate antigen is unknown. During the collection period, no donor immune events like infections were recorded. Sequenced: blood. This TCR derives from a person aged 18-70 years in good health. The chain joins TRBV11-2 to TRBJ2-3, with D unclear. The CDR3 spells CASSLMGSRTDTQYF. The CDR3 DNA follows: TGTGCCAGCAGCTTAATGGGGTCCCGCACAGATACGCAGTATTTT.